Following are 32 T cell receptor beta chains from one sample sequenced in a study of response to subunit inactivated influenza vaccine (dated by TCRdb to 2016 to 2019). The method behind the library was RT-PCR. The instrument was an Illumina HiSeq 2500. Clones were called with MiXCR by TCRdb after fastp trimmed the public reads at Q25, and only in-frame beta chains were retained. Each entry merges the rows of one CDR3 protein and shows their most common DNA and genes. Within this sample are a few hundred thousand distinct CDR3 sequences, with approximately 11% of them counted one time only. The ten largest account for approximately 10% of the sample. This same sample was also taken into another study, of T cells expressing NK-cell markers. As described in the second report: TCR beta cDNA libraries were prepared using 5'RACE template switching, which introduced a universal primer site and unique molecular identifiers.

The sample consisted of PBMCs from blood, taken on the day of vaccination. The receptors come from a man over 45 who received an inactivated influenza vaccine. Donor details come from another sample of the same person, matched by shared clones.

This rearrangement joins TRBV7-2 to TRBJ2-7; unclear D gene. The CDR3 consists of 14 residues. V was pared by 2 bases and J by 1 base, with 9 bases between. Germline V lookup: CDR1 SGHTA, CDR2 FQGNSA. The CDR3 DNA follows: TGTGCCAGCAGCTTACTAGTGACGTCCTACGAGCAGTACTTC. Amino acid sequence: CASSLLVTSYEQYF.

The chain combines TRBV12-3 or TRBV12-4 with TRBJ1-6; possibly TRBD1 for D (5 bases). The CDR3 is 15 amino acids. Trimming took off 8 bases at V and 0 bases at J, with 11 bases between the two ends. The DNA of the CDR3 is TGTGCCAGCGGCGACAGTAGCTCCTATAATTCACCCCTCCACTTT. This codes for CASGDSSSYNSPLHF.

This clonotype was seen only a few times. CDR3 residues: CASSPPGRYGYTF. CDR3 in DNA: TGTGCCAGCAGCCCGCCAGGGAGGTATGGCTACACCTTC. V gene TRBV7-8 combines with J gene TRBJ1-2; D might be TRBD1 (5 bases). There are 13 residues in the CDR3. V lost 5 bases to trimming and J lost 5 bases, with 12 bases between them. Per germline, CDR1 SGHVS and CDR2 FQNEAQ. The whole variable domain, filled in from reference TRBV7-8 and TRBJ1-2, reads GAGVSQSPRYKVAKRGQDVALRCDPISGHVSLFWYQQALGQGPEFLTYFQNEAQLDKSGLPSDRFFAERPEGSVSTLKIQRTQQEDSAVYLCASSPPGRYGYTFGSGTRLTVV.

This CDR3 reads CASSSLLVGEQYF. CDR3 in DNA: TGTGCCAGCAGCTCACTCTTAGTAGGCGAGCAGTACTTC. V and J are TRBV7-2 and TRBJ2-7; D remains unclear. The CDR3 totals 13 residues. Germline loops: CDR1 SGHTA, CDR2 FQGNSA. V was trimmed by 4 bases and J by 6 bases, leaving 13 bases between them.

CDR3 DNA sequence: TGTGCCAGCAGCTCCGGGGGACTAGGCGGGAGGATGCGTCTGGCTGAGCAGTTCTTC. It codes for CASSSGGLGGRMRLAEQFF. The chain is built from TRBV11-2 and TRBJ2-1, with 8 bases matching TRBD2. CDR1 and CDR2 (germline): SGHAT, FQNNGV. This CDR3 has 19 residues. V lost 4 bases, J lost 9 bases, and 23 bases stayed unmatched. The full variable domain, its missing parts supplied by reference TRBV11-2 and TRBJ2-1, is EAGVAQSPRYKIIEKRQSVAFWCNPISGHATLYWYQQILGQGPKLLIQFQNNGVVDDSQLPKDRFSAERLKGVDSTLKIQPAKLEDSAVYLCASSSGGLGGRMRLAEQFFGPGTRLTVL.

The chain employs TRBV12-3 or TRBV12-4 and TRBJ1-1; 7 positions agree with TRBD1. V trimming: 7 bases; J trimming: 5 bases; junction bases outside the gene matches: 10. This CDR3 is built from 14 residues. Here the CDR3 DNA reads TGTGCCAGCACCCCCGGGGCAGGGGGGACTGAAGCTTTCTTT. It encodes CASTPGAGGTEAFF.

The chain carries TRBV7-2 and TRBJ2-5, with 8 bases that match TRBD2. With V trimmed by 3 bases and J by 4 bases, 7 bases remained unmatched. Germline CDR1 SGHTA, CDR2 FQGNSA. The CDR3 spans 15 residues. In nucleotides, the CDR3 is TGTGCCAGCAGCTTTCAAGCGGGAGTGAGAGAGACCCAGTACTTC. This gives the protein CASSFQAGVRETQYF.

In this sample, this clonotype turned up many times. The V call is TRBV6-5, the J call TRBJ2-2; D unclear. Trimming removed 2 bases from V and 1 base from J, with 11 bases in between. This CDR3 comprises 16 residues. CDR1 and CDR2 from the germline V gene are MNHEY and SVGAGI. Here the CDR3 reads CASSYLVKGNTGELFF. CDR3 nucleotides: TGTGCCAGCAGTTACCTGGTGAAGGGGAACACCGGGGAGCTGTTTTTT.

As for this clonotype: A junction boundary mismatches the germline segment, possibly from a read error. The rearrangement links TRBV4-3 to TRBJ2-1; D is ambiguous. Germline V lookup: CDR1 LGHNA, CDR2 YSLEER. The CDR3 loop spans 16 amino acids. The CDR3 here is CASSQESRTAYSEQFF. CDR3 coding DNA: TGCGCCAGCAGCCAAGAAAGCCGAACCGCCTACAGTGAGCAGTTCTTC.

The chain uses TRBV30 and TRBJ2-5; 8 nucleotides match TRBD1. The germline V gene encodes CDR1 GTSNPN and CDR2 SVGIG (reference sequence). J lost 4 bases, V lost 7 bases, and 5 bases had no gene match. This CDR3 is built from 12 residues. In DNA, the CDR3 is TGTGCCTCTACAGGGGGTCGAGAGACCCAGTACTTC. As protein: CASTGGRETQYF.

This clonotype was counted between two and nine times. V usage is TRBV20-1 and J usage is TRBJ2-1; 10 bases match TRBD2. Trimming removed 3 bases from V and 7 bases from J; junction bases left unmatched: 9. The CDR3 consists of 15 residues. Per the germline V gene, CDR1 is DFQATT and CDR2 is SNEGSKA (reference sequence). DNA for the CDR3: TGCAGTGCTAGCCCCCCTAGCGGGGGCTGGAATGAGCAGTTCTTC. Translation gives CSASPPSGGWNEQFF.

This clonotype has a handful of counts. The chain recombines TRBV5-5 with TRBJ1-4, with D perhaps matching TRBD1 (6 bases). Germline V gene sequence: CDR1 SGHKS, CDR2 YYEKEE (reference sequence). This CDR3 contains 14 residues. The V gene lost 2 bases and the J gene lost 8 bases, with 13 bases spanning the gap. The CDR3 is CASSFGGAGEKLFF. DNA for the CDR3: TGTGCCAGCAGCTTCGGGGGCGCGGGCGAAAAACTGTTTTTT.

This clonotype was picked up a small number of times. V gene TRBV28 combines with J gene TRBJ2-6; the D is unclear. V lost 4 bases to trimming and J lost 0 bases, with 13 bases between them. Germline V gene lookup returns CDR1 MDHEN and CDR2 SYDVKM. The CDR3 is 17 residues long. The CDR3 spells CASSWGSLISGANVLTF. Here the CDR3 DNA reads TGTGCCAGCAGTTGGGGTTCCCTCATCTCTGGGGCCAACGTCCTGACTTTC.

This clonotype occurred many times. The rearrangement joins TRBV12-3 or TRBV12-4 to TRBJ2-7; TRBD1 or TRBD2 may be the D gene (5 bases each). The CDR3 loop spans 13 amino acids. V was pared by 3 bases and J by 12 bases, with 18 bases between. The CDR3, as DNA: TGTGCCAGCAGTTTTGGGACCTCGGCATTCCCGTACTTC. It specifies CASSFGTSAFPYF.

The genes are TRBV19 and TRBJ1-5; no firm D call. CDR1 is LNHDA, CDR2 SQIVND, per germline (reference sequence). Trimming pared 3 bases from V and 7 bases from J, leaving 10 bases between. There are 13 residues in the CDR3. This chain's CDR3 is CASSINLGQPQHF. As DNA, the CDR3 is TGTGCCAGTAGTATTAATTTGGGCCAGCCCCAGCATTTT.

This chain uses TRBV9 with TRBJ1-1, with 7 bases lining up with TRBD1. Losses at the gene ends were 3 bases for V and 6 bases for J; bases not matched to a gene: 11. Per germline, CDR1 SGDLS and CDR2 YYNGEE. The length of the CDR3 is 15 residues. This CDR3 is CASSATDRRSPEAFF. The CDR3 DNA reads as TGTGCCAGCAGCGCCACGGACAGGCGGTCCCCTGAAGCTTTCTTT.

The chain links TRBV6-2 or TRBV6-3 to TRBJ2-1; no clear D gene. The ends were cut back, 4 bases at V and 0 bases at J, with 10 bases in the middle. The CDR3 is 15 residues long. Germline CDR1 and CDR2: MNHEY and SVGEGT. CDR3 bases: TGTGCCAGCAGTTTAGAGCTGGGCTCCTACAATGAGCAGTTCTTC. Residues: CASSLELGSYNEQFF.

This rearrangement joins TRBV20-1 to TRBJ1-2; D uncertain. Germline CDR1 is DFQATT and CDR2 is SNEGSKA (reference sequence). The V end lost 3 bases, the J end lost 2 bases, and 7 bases lay between the germline ends. This CDR3 is 12 amino acids long. The CDR3, as DNA: TGCAGTGCTAGTGACTCAAACTATGGCTACACCTTC. Its protein product is CSASDSNYGYTF.

This clonotype was observed a handful of times. The rearrangement uses TRBV2 and TRBJ2-1; the D is unclear. V was clipped by 3 bases and J by 6 bases, with 15 bases between them. Germline values: CDR1 SNHLY, CDR2 FYNNEI. The CDR3 length is 15 residues. For the CDR3, the DNA is TGTGCCAGCAGTGACGACCGGGCTCGAGGCAATGAGCAGTTCTTC. It is translated as CASSDDRARGNEQFF.

J is TRBJ2-3 and V is TRBV4-1; the D is unclear. V dropped 2 bases and J dropped 4 bases, with 10 bases sitting between them. Germline V CDR1 and CDR2: MGHRA, YSYEKL. CDR3 size: 14 residues. CDR3 region: CASSQPQRADTQYF. In nucleotides, the CDR3 is TGCGCCAGCAGCCAACCCCAGCGAGCAGATACGCAGTATTTT.

This chain connects TRBV20-1 to TRBJ2-1, with TRBD1 matching 10 bases. This CDR3 comprises 15 residues. J lost 3 bases, V lost 5 bases, and 7 bases had no gene match. Germline-derived CDR1 and CDR2 are DFQATT and SNEGSKA (reference sequence). The CDR3 nucleotides are TGCAGTGCTTCCCGACAGGGGGCAAACTACAATGAGCAGTTCTTC. Translation gives CSASRQGANYNEQFF.

This clonotype came up a few times. V is TRBV20-1 and J is TRBJ2-1; 14 nucleotides align to TRBD2. CDR1 and CDR2 (germline): DFQATT, SNEGSKA (reference sequence). J gave up 5 bases and V 3 bases, and 9 bases lay outside the gene matches. There are 17 residues in the CDR3. The CDR3 coding sequence is TGCAGTGCTAGGGTCGGGACTAGCGGGAGCTGGGACAATGAGCAGTTCTTC. Amino acid sequence: CSARVGTSGSWDNEQFF.

This clonotype has a handful of counts. As DNA, the CDR3 is TGTGCCAGCAGTTGGGACAGGGGGAGATGGAACACCGGGGAGCTGTTTTTT. Its translation is CASSWDRGRWNTGELFF. The rearrangement joins TRBV6-2 or TRBV6-3 to TRBJ2-2, with 11 bases fitting TRBD1. Germline V gene data show CDR1 as MNHEY and CDR2 as SVGEGT. This CDR3 is built from 17 residues. With 4 bases clipped from V and 1 base from J, the junction kept 5 bases outside the gene matches.

This clonotype was seen a few times. V and J are TRBV10-3 and TRBJ1-6; D ambiguous. CDR1 and CDR2 (germline): ENHRY, SYGVKD. The CDR3 covers 15 residues. The V gene lost 0 bases and the J gene lost 4 bases, with 7 bases spanning the gap. CDR3 protein: CAISESSGYNSPLHF. The CDR3 bases are TGTGCCATCAGTGAGTCTTCAGGATATAATTCACCCCTCCACTTT.

This clonotype was observed a few times. The rearrangement joins TRBV6-1 to TRBJ2-2, with D unclear. Trimming shortened V by 8 bases and J by 2 bases, and 21 bases separated the two germline ends. The germline CDR1 and CDR2 sequences are MNHNS and SASEGT. CDR3 length: 17 residues. The CDR3 DNA follows: TGTGCCAGCGAAAGACTCGCCGGATCCTTTAACACCGGGGAGCTGTTTTTT. As protein: CASERLAGSFNTGELFF.

The rearrangement uses TRBV28 and TRBJ2-1, with D unresolved. From germline, CDR1 is MDHEN and CDR2 SYDVKM. Trimming took off 3 bases at V and 6 bases at J, with 6 bases between the two ends. The CDR3 covers 12 residues. The CDR3 here is CASSLWSNEQFF. The CDR3 coding sequence is TGTGCCAGCAGTTTGTGGAGCAATGAGCAGTTCTTC.

The chain links TRBV3-1 to TRBJ2-2; D remains ambiguous. Germline V gives CDR1 LGHDT, CDR2 YNNKEL (reference sequence). The CDR3 is 15 amino acids. Trimming stripped 2 bases from V and 5 bases from J, with 12 bases between. The CDR3 protein is CASSQLSRPTGELFF. The CDR3 bases are TGTGCCAGCAGCCAACTTTCCAGGCCGACCGGGGAGCTGTTTTTT.

The sample holds a few counts of this clonotype. The chain is built from TRBV20-1 and TRBJ1-6; 7 nucleotides line up with TRBD1. J lost 4 bases, V lost 5 bases, and 5 bases had no gene match. CDR3 length: 14 residues. The germline gives CDR1 DFQATT, CDR2 SNEGSKA (reference sequence). CDR3 residues: CSAVQGIYNSPLHF. The CDR3 nucleotides are TGCAGTGCTGTACAGGGGATATATAATTCACCCCTCCACTTT.

This clonotype was picked up a small number of times. J is TRBJ1-1 and V is TRBV7-9; D is perhaps TRBD1 (5 bases). V shed 5 bases and J shed 1 base, with 17 bases lying between them. Germline V gene sequence: CDR1 SEHNR, CDR2 FQNEAQ (reference sequence). CDR3 length equals 16 residues. In DNA form, the CDR3 reads TGTGCCAGCAGCCCAATCGTTCGGAGGGGGAACACTGAAGCTTTCTTT. Its translation: CASSPIVRRGNTEAFF.

The chain combines TRBV7-2 with TRBJ1-2; D is unclear. The V gene's germline CDR1 is SGHTA and CDR2 FQGNSA. The CDR3 extends over 15 amino acids. Trimming took off 7 bases at V and 4 bases at J, with 19 bases between the two ends. CDR3 DNA sequence: TGTGCCAGCACCCCCTCGAGCGGGGTTATCTATGGCTACACCTTC. Its translation: CASTPSSGVIYGYTF.

This clonotype was detected once. The chain recombines TRBV10-3 with TRBJ1-1; D perhaps matches TRBD1 (6 bases). V was pared by 6 bases and J by 4 bases, with 9 bases between. The CDR3 is 12 amino acids. Germline V CDR1 and CDR2: ENHRY, SYGVKD. In nucleotides, the CDR3 is TGTGCCATCAGGCAGGGGACCACTGAAGCTTTCTTT. Protein product: CAIRQGTTEAFF.

The rearrangement uses TRBV10-3 and TRBJ2-7, with 12 bases that match TRBD1. The CDR3 extends over 14 amino acids. Germline CDR1 ENHRY, CDR2 SYGVKD. V lost 4 bases and J lost 5; bases outside the gene matches: 3. DNA of the CDR3: TGTGCCATCAGTGTGGGACAGGGGGCTGACGAGCAGTACTTC. This encodes CAISVGQGADEQYF.